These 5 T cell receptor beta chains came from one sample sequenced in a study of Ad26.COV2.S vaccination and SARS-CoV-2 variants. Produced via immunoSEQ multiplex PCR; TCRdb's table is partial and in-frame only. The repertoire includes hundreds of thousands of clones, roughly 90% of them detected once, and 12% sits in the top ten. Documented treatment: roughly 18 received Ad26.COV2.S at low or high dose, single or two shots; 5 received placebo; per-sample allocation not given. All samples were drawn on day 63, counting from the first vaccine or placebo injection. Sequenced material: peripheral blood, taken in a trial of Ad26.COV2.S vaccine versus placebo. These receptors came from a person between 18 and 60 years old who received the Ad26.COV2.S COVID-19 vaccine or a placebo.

CDR3 sequence (DNA): TGTGCCAGCAGCCGCGGCCTCCCGAGCTCCTACGAGCAGTACTTC. As protein: CASSRGLPSSYEQYF. This chain joins TRBV3-1 (or the pseudogene TRBV3-2) and TRBJ2-7; D is uncertain. In germline, CDR1 is LGHDT, CDR2 YNNKEL (reference sequence). This CDR3 has 15 residues. Trimming took off 4 bases at V and 0 bases at J, with 13 bases between the two ends.

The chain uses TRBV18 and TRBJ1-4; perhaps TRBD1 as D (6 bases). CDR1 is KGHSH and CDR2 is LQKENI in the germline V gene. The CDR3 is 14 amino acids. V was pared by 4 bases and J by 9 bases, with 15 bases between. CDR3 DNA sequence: TGTGCCAGCTCACGGGACACGGACATGAAAAAACTGTTTTTT. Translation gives CASSRDTDMKKLFF. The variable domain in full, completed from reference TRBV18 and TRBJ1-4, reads NAGVMQNPRHLVRRRGQEARLRCSPMKGHSHVYWYRQLPEEGLKFMVYLQKENIIDESGMPKERFSAEFPKEGPSILRIQQVVRGDSAAYFCASSRDTDMKKLFFGSGTQLSVL.

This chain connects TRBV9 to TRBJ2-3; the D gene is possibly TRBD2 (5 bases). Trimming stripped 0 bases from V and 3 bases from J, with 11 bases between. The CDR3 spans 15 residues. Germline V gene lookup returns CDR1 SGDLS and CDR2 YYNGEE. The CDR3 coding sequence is TGTGCCAGCAGCGTAGCGGGAAAGCGGACAGATACGCAGTATTTT. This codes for CASSVAGKRTDTQYF.

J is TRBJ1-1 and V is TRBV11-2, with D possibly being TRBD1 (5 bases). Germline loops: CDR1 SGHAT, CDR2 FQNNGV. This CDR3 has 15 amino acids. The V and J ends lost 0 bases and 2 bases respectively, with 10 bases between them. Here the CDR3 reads CASSLDPGTNTEAFF. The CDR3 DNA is TGTGCCAGCAGCTTAGATCCAGGGACTAACACTGAAGCTTTCTTT.

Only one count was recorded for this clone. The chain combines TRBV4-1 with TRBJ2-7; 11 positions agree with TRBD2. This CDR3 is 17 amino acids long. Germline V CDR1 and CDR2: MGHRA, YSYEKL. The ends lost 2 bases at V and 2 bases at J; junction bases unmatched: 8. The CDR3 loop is CASSQSPTSGNPYEQYF. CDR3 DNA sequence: TGCGCCAGCAGCCAATCTCCGACTAGCGGGAACCCCTACGAGCAGTACTTC.